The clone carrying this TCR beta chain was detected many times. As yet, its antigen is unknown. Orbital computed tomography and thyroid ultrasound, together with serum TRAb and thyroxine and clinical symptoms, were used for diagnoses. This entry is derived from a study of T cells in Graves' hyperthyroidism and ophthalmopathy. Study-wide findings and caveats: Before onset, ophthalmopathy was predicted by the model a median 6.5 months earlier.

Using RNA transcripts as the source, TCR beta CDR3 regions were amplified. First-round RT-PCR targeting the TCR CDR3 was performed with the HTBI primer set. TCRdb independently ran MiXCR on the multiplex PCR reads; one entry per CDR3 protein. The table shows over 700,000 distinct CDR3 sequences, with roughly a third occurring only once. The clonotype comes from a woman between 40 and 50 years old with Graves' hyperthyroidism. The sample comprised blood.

The CDR3 loop reads CASSGTGISGNTIYF. The DNA of the CDR3 is TGTGCCAGCAGCGGGACAGGGATCTCTGGAAACACCATATATTTT. The genes are TRBV25-1 and TRBJ1-3; 9 nucleotides align to TRBD1. CDR1 MGHDK and CDR2 SYGVNS come from the germline V gene. CDR3 length: 15 amino acids. Germline trimming cut 6 bases from V and 0 bases from J; bases unmatched to any gene: 3.